What follows describes a single T cell receptor beta chain. Its specificity is not known. These data come from a study of CXCR3-negative and CXCR3-positive naive CD8 T cells. The libraries of TRB cDNA were prepared using 5' RACE with UMI labels. Following a re-call of the 5' RACE reads, TCRdb has one entry per CDR3 protein and lacks DNA. There are about 130,000 distinct CDR3 sequences in the sample, with 0.45% to 0.6% held by the top ten. Study-level results: Both naive subsets showed comparably high diversity, and memory CD8+ cells showed much lower diversity.

This CDR3 has 12 residues. The rearrangement uses TRBV12-3 or TRBV12-4 and TRBJ2-1. The TCR sequence derives from a human donor in good health. Some clones in this sample may be carry-over from other donors' samples. Sequencing was carried out using naive CXCR3- CD8+ T cells from blood. The sample's subset: CD45RO-CCR7+CD27+CD95- naive CD8+ T cells lacking CXCR3 (TNR3-). The CDR3 is CASSSSSREQFF.